This passage covers 14 T cell receptor beta chains from one sample sequenced in a study of OX40 agonist ivuxolimab in advanced cancers. Method: immunoSEQ multiplex PCR; TCRdb's copy keeps in-frame clones and lacks some. The sample contains 60,000 to 90,000 clones, 87% of which appear only once. The sequencing used CD4+ or CD8+ T cells sorted from blood, collected in a trial of the OX40 agonist ivuxolimab. Source of these receptors: an adult with an advanced solid tumor such as melanoma, head and neck, liver or kidney cancer.

Details on this clone: The junction does not match germline at one end; this may be a read error. This chain uses TRBV15 with TRBJ2-1; D uncertain. Germline assignment: CDR1 LNHNV and CDR2 YYDKDF (reference sequence). There are 13 residues in the CDR3. This CDR3 reads CATSSANIVEQLF. CDR3 DNA: TGTGCCACCAGCAGTGCGAACATAGTTGAGCAGCTCTTC.

The chain combines TRBV5-1 with TRBJ2-3, with 7 bases aligning to TRBD2. V gave up 4 bases and J gave up 0 bases; unmatched junction bases: 2. Germline CDR1 is SGHRS and CDR2 is YFSETQ. The CDR3 extends over 14 amino acids. CDR3 amino acids: CASSLSGSTDTQYF. CDR3 DNA: TGCGCCAGCAGCCTTAGCGGGAGCACAGATACGCAGTATTTT.

The chain joins TRBV5-1 to TRBJ2-2, with D possibly being TRBD2 (6 bases). Germline-derived CDR1 and CDR2 are SGHRS and YFSETQ. V lost 4 bases and J lost 5, with 15 bases in between. There are 15 residues in the CDR3. This CDR3 is CASSGTGSPTGELFF. The CDR3 coding sequence is TGCGCCAGCAGCGGAACCGGGAGCCCAACCGGGGAGCTGTTTTTT.

This chain links TRBV6-1 with TRBJ1-2, with TRBD1 identical over 8 bases. J gave up 5 bases and V 11 bases, and 7 bases lay outside the gene matches. The CDR3 sequence is 12 residues long. CDR1 is MNHNS, CDR2 SASEGT, per germline. The CDR3 region has the DNA TGTGCCCTTTCTACAGGGGGTTATGGCTACACCTTC. Translating it yields CALSTGGYGYTF.

This chain joins TRBV2 and TRBJ2-3; D is ambiguous. V lost 6 bases to trimming and J lost 2 bases, with 3 bases between them. The CDR3 contains 11 residues. From germline, CDR1 is SNHLY and CDR2 FYNNEI. The CDR3 DNA is TGTGCCAGCAGGCTCACAGATACGCAGTATTTT. Translating it yields CASRLTDTQYF.

V and J are TRBV19 and TRBJ2-3, with D hard to call. CDR3 size: 13 residues. V was trimmed by 5 bases and J by 5 bases, leaving 11 bases between them. The germline V gene encodes CDR1 LNHDA and CDR2 SQIVND (reference sequence). The CDR3 DNA reads TGTGCCAGTAGTCGAACAAGTGAAGATACGCAGTATTTT. This gives the protein CASSRTSEDTQYF.

The rearrangement uses TRBV11-2 and TRBJ2-3, with D hard to call. Trimming cost V 1 base and J 0 bases, with 5 bases left between them. CDR3 length equals 14 residues. The germline gives CDR1 SGHAT, CDR2 FQNNGV. CDR3 region: CASSLVHSTDTQYF. For the CDR3, the DNA is TGTGCCAGCAGCTTAGTTCACAGCACAGATACGCAGTATTTT.

This clone was detected once. This chain uses TRBV7-6 with TRBJ1-1; D is perhaps TRBD1 (6 bases). The CDR3 consists of 15 residues. Germline loops: CDR1 SGHVS, CDR2 FNYEAQ. V lost 3 bases to trimming and J lost 1 base, with 12 bases between them. CDR3 bases: TGTGCCAGCAGCTTTCCCCCGACAGGGAACACTGAAGCTTTCTTT. Its translation: CASSFPPTGNTEAFF. Full variable domain (remainder filled in from reference TRBV7-6 and TRBJ1-1): GAGVSQSPRYKVTKRGQDVALRCDPISGHVSLYWYRQALGQGPEFLTYFNYEAQQDKSGLPNDRFSAERPEGSISTLTIQRTEQRDSAMYRCASSFPPTGNTEAFFGQGTRLTVV.

The V and J genes are TRBV11-1 and TRBJ2-3; 7 nucleotides match TRBD2. Per the germline V gene, CDR1 is SGHAT and CDR2 is FQDESV (reference sequence). The V segment lost 5 bases and the J segment 6 bases; nucleotides outside the gene matches: 8. This CDR3 comprises 14 residues. CDR3 coding DNA: TGTGCCAGCAGCCCCCGGTTCGGGAGGGATACGCAGTATTTT. Translating gives CASSPRFGRDTQYF.

This rearrangement joins TRBV21-1 to TRBJ1-3; TRBD1, the table's D call, was not compared with the DNA. TRBV21-1 is listed as a pseudogene. The length of the CDR3 is 18 residues. CDR3 nucleotide sequence: TGTGCCAGCAGCAAGGTTGCAGGGAATACTTTCGGTGGAAACACCATATATTTT. Residues: CASSKVAGNTFGGNTIYF.

The chain recombines TRBV4-3 with TRBJ2-7; 12 nucleotides agree with TRBD2. The length of the CDR3 is 17 residues. Trimming removed 1 base from V and 0 bases from J; junction bases left unmatched: 4. The germline V gene encodes CDR1 LGHNA and CDR2 YSLEER. For the CDR3, the DNA is TGCGCCAGCAGCCAAGGACTAGCGGGAGCTTCCTCCTACGAGCAGTACTTC. Its translation: CASSQGLAGASSYEQYF.

The chain carries TRBV10-3 and TRBJ1-1; TRBD1 agrees at 10 bases. CDR3 length: 16 amino acids. Trimming removed 6 bases from V and 5 bases from J; junction bases left unmatched: 12. The germline CDR1 and CDR2 sequences are ENHRY and SYGVKD. CDR3 nucleotides: TGTGCCATCAGCCCGGGACAGGGGCGGAGAGTAACTGAAGCTTTCTTT. It codes for CAISPGQGRRVTEAFF.

The sample holds one count of this clone. The rearrangement joins TRBV11-3 to TRBJ2-1; D is possibly TRBD2 (5 bases). V lost 4 bases to trimming and J lost 8 bases, with 15 bases between them. This CDR3 is built from 14 residues. Germline V gene sequence: CDR1 SGHNT, CDR2 YENEEA. The CDR3 DNA follows: TGTGCCAGCAGCTCTTGGAGGAACAGCGATGAGCAGTTCTTC. This sequence encodes CASSSWRNSDEQFF.

The V gene is TRBV6-5, the J gene TRBJ1-3; D remains unclear. This CDR3 spans 13 amino acids. Germline CDR1 is MNHEY and CDR2 is SVGAGI. V lost 7 bases to trimming and J lost 0 bases, with 7 bases between them. The CDR3 region is CASKAGSGNTIYF. In DNA form, the CDR3 reads TGTGCCAGCAAGGCGGGCTCTGGAAACACCATATATTTT.